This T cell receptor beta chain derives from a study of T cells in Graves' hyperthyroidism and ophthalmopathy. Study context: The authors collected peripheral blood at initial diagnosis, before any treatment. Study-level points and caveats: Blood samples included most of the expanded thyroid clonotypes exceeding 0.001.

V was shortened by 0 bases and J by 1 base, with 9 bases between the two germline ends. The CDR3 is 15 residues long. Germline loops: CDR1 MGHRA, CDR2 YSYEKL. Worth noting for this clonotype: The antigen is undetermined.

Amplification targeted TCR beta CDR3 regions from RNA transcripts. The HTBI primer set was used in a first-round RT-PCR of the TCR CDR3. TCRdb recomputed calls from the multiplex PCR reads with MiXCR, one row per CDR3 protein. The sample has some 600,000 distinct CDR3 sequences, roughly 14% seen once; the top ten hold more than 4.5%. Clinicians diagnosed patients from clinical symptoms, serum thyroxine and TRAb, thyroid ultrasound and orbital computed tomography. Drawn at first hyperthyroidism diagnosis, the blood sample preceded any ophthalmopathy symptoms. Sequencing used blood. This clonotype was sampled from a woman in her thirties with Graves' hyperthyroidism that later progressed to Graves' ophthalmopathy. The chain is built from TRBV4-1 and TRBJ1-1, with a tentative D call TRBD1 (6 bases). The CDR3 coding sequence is TGCGCCAGCAGCCAAGATCAGACAGGGAACACTGAAGCTTTCTTT. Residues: CASSQDQTGNTEAFF.